This T cell receptor (beta chain) was sequenced for a study of shared clonotypes between healthy human individuals. Points from the study as a whole: Exclusively blood specimens were collected; tissue repertoires likely differ.

Details on this clone: Its matching antigen is unknown.

In germline, CDR1 is SGHRS, CDR2 YFSETQ. The CDR3 extends over 12 amino acids. Trimming removed 4 bases at V and 7 bases at J, with 11 bases between. As processed by the authors: Owing to the provision of junction-only sequences devoid of quality scores by immunoSEQ, filtering differed. Only in-frame clones appear in the TCRdb table, and some are missing; sequencing was by immunoSEQ multiplex PCR. V, J and clone size are those of that table, while D and trimming were read from the DNA. The profile shows 2 million to 2.5 million clones, roughly 95% of them singletons. The genes are TRBV5-1 and TRBJ1-1; TRBD1 is a possible D gene (6 bases). This TCR was sampled from a man aged 18 to 29 in good health. The sequencing input was naive CD4+ T cells sorted from blood. Subset meaning: CD45RA+ positively selected. CDR3 bases: TGCGCCAGCAGCCGAGAGACAGGTGAAGCTTTCTTT. Translated, it gives CASSRETGEAFF.